This T cell receptor (beta chain) was captured by sequencing in a study of blood T cell repertoires in COVID-19 (dated by TCRdb to 2020 to 2021). With respect to the entire study: Collaborator samples came from the United States, Italy and Spain and covered acute and convalescent phases of COVID-19. The prospective study material was composed of cDNA or gDNA derived from T cells, B-cell-depleted T cells, or PBMCs. The dataset comprised deeply sampled blood TCRbeta repertoires from subjects exposed to, actively infected with, or recovered from COVID-19. The repertoires were released in a freely available public database intended as a resource for research on the immune response to SARS-CoV-2. The samples were drawn from two sources: the first 160 participants of the ongoing ImmuneRACE study, and 950 to 1,500 subjects contributed by 6 global collaborators. Sample metadata almost always included a de-identified subject ID, COVID-19 status, age in years and sex. HLA class I and class II types, where available, came from metadata supplied by the sample provider rather than from assay-based typing.

The collaborating institutions used their own protocols to collect whole blood in K2EDTA tubes. For TCRbeta analysis, collaborators shipped samples as frozen whole blood, isolated PBMCs, or DNA extracted from either of those sample types. This clone occurred many times. It lacks a known antigen. No base-level quality is on record; no much larger clone is a single base apart. The immunoSEQ Assay, a bias-controlled multiplex PCR, was used to amplify TCRbeta CDR3 regions from genomic DNA. The original methods were these. Nucleated cell counts per sample were estimated from amplification of reference gene primers within the assay. Sequence reads were collapsed and filtered to measure the absolute abundance of every unique TCRbeta CDR3 rearrangement. Productive Simpson clonality was computed per sample as the square root of Simpson's diversity index over productive rearrangements. TCRdb provides this immuneACCESS table in a form limited to in-frame rearrangements. Some clones are lacking; in checked studies, under half of them reflect an unresolved V gene, and why the rest are absent is not known. D and trimming come from the DNA, and the V and J calls and clone size come from that table. The sample profile shows about 140,000 clones; roughly 80% of them were found once. The ten most abundant clones make up roughly 8.9% of the sample.

The CDR3 goes from the cysteine to the phenylalanine over 14 residues. This entry keeps only the CDR3 DNA: 42 bases, framed from base 1. The germline V gene specifies MDHEN as CDR1 and SYDVKM as CDR2. Relative to germline, V is 4 bases shorter and J is 3 bases shorter, with 13 bases between their ends. The full study reports these points: The quantity of clinical and demographic metadata differed by source and by participant and was supplied without curation.

The sample taken for sequencing was peripheral blood. This TCR came from a woman aged 50 to 60 with active or convalescent COVID-19. The sequence is built from TRBV28 and TRBJ2-7; the best D guess is TRBD1, with 6 bases matching. The DNA is TGTGCCAGCAGTTCCGGACAGCCCGACTACGAGCAGTACTTC. Protein translation: CASSSGQPDYEQYF.